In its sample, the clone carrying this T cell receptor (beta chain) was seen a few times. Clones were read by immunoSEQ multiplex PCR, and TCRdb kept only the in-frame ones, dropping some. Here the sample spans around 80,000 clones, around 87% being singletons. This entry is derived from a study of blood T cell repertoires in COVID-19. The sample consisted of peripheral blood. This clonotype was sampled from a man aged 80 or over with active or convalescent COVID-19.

The DNA of the CDR3 is TGTGCCAGCAAACAACCAGGGGTTAGTACTGAAGCTTTCTTT. As protein: CASKQPGVSTEAFF. The chain employs TRBV28 and TRBJ1-1; D is possibly TRBD1 (6 bases). Trimming shortened V by 7 bases and J by 5 bases, and 17 bases separated the two germline ends. CDR3 length: 14 residues. Germline values: CDR1 MDHEN, CDR2 SYDVKM. The full variable domain, rest sourced from reference TRBV28 and TRBJ1-1, is DVKVTQSSRYLVKRTGEKVFLECVQDMDHENMFWYRQDPGLGLRLIYFSYDVKMKEKGDIPEGYSVSREKKERFSLILESASTNQTSMYLCASKQPGVSTEAFFGQGTRLTVV.